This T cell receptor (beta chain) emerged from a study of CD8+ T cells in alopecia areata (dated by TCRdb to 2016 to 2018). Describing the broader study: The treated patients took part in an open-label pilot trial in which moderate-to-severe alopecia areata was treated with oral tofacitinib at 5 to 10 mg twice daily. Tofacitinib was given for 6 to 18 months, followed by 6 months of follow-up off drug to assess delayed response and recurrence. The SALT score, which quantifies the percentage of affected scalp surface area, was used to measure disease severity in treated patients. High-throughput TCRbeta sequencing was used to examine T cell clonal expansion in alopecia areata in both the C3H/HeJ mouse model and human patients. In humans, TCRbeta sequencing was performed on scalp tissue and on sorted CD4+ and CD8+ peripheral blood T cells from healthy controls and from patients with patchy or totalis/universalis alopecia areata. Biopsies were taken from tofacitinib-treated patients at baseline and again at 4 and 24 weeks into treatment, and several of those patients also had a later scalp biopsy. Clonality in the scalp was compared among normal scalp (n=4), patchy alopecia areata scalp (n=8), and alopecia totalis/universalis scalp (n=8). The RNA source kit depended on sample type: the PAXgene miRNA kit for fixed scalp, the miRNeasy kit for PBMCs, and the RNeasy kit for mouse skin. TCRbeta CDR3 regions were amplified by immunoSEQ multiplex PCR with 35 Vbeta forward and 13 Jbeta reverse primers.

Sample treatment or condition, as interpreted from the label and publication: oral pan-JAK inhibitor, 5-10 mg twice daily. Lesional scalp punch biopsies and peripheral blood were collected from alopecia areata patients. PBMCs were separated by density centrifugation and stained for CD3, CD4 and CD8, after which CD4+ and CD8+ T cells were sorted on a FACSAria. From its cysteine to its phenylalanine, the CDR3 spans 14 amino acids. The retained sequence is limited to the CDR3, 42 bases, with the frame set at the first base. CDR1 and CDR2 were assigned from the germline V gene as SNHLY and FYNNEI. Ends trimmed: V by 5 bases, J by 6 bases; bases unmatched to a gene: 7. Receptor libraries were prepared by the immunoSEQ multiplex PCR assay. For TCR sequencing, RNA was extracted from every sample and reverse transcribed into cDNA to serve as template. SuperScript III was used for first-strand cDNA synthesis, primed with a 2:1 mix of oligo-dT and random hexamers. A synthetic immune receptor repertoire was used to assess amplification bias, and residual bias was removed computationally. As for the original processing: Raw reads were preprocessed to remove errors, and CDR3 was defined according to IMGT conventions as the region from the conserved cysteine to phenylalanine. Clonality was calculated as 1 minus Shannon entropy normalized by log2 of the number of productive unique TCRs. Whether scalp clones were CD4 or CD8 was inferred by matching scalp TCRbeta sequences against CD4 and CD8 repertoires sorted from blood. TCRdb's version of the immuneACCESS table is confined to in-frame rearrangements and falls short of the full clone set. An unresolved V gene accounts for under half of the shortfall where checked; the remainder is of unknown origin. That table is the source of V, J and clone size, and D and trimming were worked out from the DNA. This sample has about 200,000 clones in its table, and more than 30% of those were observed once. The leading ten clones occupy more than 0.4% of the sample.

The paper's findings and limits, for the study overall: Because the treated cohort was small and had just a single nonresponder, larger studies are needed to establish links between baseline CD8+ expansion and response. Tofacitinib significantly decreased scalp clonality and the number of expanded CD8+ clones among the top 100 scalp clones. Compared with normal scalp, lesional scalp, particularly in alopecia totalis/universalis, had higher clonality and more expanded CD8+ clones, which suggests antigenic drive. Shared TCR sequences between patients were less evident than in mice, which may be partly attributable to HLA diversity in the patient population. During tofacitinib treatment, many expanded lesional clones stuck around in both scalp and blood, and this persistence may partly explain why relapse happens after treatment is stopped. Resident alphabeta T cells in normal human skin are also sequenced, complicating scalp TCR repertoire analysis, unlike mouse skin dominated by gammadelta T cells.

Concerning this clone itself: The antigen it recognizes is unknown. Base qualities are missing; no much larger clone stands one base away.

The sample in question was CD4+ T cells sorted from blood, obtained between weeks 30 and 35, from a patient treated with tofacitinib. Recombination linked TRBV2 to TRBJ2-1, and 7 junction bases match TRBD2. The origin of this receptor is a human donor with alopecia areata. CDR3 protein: CASSSGAGTNEQFF. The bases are TGTGCCAGCAGTAGCGGGGCCGGGACCAATGAGCAGTTCTTC. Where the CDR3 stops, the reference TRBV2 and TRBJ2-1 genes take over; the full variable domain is EPEVTQTPSHQVTQMGQEVILRCVPISNHLYFYWYRQILGQKVEFLVSFYNNEISEKSEIFDDQFSVERPDGSNFTLKIRSTKLEDSAMYFCASSSGAGTNEQFFGPGTRLTVL.